A single sample is the source of the 7 T cell receptor beta chains below, sequenced in a study of glioma-infiltrating T cells. Amplification of TCR alpha and beta CDR3 regions from RNA used iRepertoire nested multiplex PCR. TCRdb reprocessed the multiplex PCR reads with MiXCR, giving one entry per CDR3 protein. The table has roughly 120,000 distinct CDR3 sequences, roughly 20% seen once. The sequenced sample was glioma tissue, nonneoplastic brain tissue, or PBMCs (not recorded which). These receptors all come from a human donor with low-grade glioma or glioblastoma, undergoing nonglioma brain surgery, or in good health (not recorded which).

This clonotype showed up many times. The chain recombines TRBV7-2 with TRBJ2-3; possibly TRBD2 for D (6 bases). V was trimmed by 1 base and J by 1 base, leaving 18 bases between them. CDR1 is SGHTA and CDR2 is FQGNSA in the germline V gene. The CDR3 has 18 amino acids. The DNA for the CDR3 is TGTGCCAGCAGCTTAGTATGGGGCGGGAAGAGTGGCACAGATACGCAGTATTTT. It encodes CASSLVWGGKSGTDTQYF.

To note about this clonotype: At one end the junction does not follow the germline gene, possibly because of a read error. This rearrangement joins TRBV6-1 to TRBJ1-2; D gene ambiguous. In germline, CDR1 is MNHNS, CDR2 SASEGT. The CDR3 runs 13 residues. In DNA, the CDR3 is TGTGCCGGCAGTGAAGAGGGAGGGAATGGCTACACCTTC. Its protein is CAGSEEGGNGYTF.

This clonotype was detected many times. This sequence joins TRBV6-2 or TRBV6-3 and TRBJ2-7; D may be TRBD1 or TRBD2 (5 bases each). The CDR3 contains 18 residues. Germline V gene data show CDR1 as MNHEY and CDR2 as SVGEGT. V was pared by 0 bases and J by 0 bases, with 18 bases between. CDR3 sequence (DNA): TGTGCCAGCAGTTACTCACAGCTTAAATACGGGACCTCCTACGAGCAGTACTTC. This sequence encodes CASSYSQLKYGTSYEQYF.

This clonotype has ten or more counts. V and J are TRBV6-6 and TRBJ2-5; the match to TRBD2 covers 8 bases. J was trimmed by 4 bases and V by 0 bases; bases with no gene match: 7. The CDR3 contains 16 residues. CDR1 is MNHNY, CDR2 SVGAGI, per germline (reference sequence). The CDR3 DNA reads TGTGCCAGCAGTTACTCGGGACTAGACGTAGGAGAGACCCAGTACTTC. Its protein is CASSYSGLDVGETQYF.

In its sample, this clonotype was seen many times. The chain is built from TRBV12-3 or TRBV12-4 and TRBJ2-7; 11 bases map to TRBD1. The CDR3 is 14 amino acids. Trimming cost V 5 bases and J 2 bases; bases outside gene matches: 2. The CDR3 sequence is CASSGTGGTYEQYF. CDR3 in DNA: TGTGCCAGCAGTGGGACAGGGGGGACCTACGAGCAGTACTTC.

This clonotype was counted a single time. Possible read error: a much larger clone is one base away. The rearrangement links TRBV19 to TRBJ2-1; maybe TRBD2 (5 bases). The CDR3 consists of 16 residues. Trimming pared 0 bases from V and 4 bases from J, leaving 13 bases between. The germline CDR1 and CDR2 sequences are LNHDA and SQIVND (reference sequence). The CDR3 loop is CASSIEASYVYNEQFF. CDR3 in DNA: TGTGCCAGTAGTATAGAGGCTAGCTATGTATACAATGAGCAGTTCTTC.

V gene TRBV30 combines with J gene TRBJ2-2, with 7 bases fitting TRBD1. Germline CDR1 is GTSNPN and CDR2 is SVGIG (reference sequence). The V gene end was trimmed by 0 bases and the J gene end by 0 bases; junction bases not matched to a gene: 7. CDR3 length equals 17 residues. Written as DNA, the CDR3 is TGTGCCTGGAGTGTACTCAGGGGGATCGCGAACACCGGGGAGCTGTTTTTT. Its protein product is CAWSVLRGIANTGELFF.